This T cell receptor (beta chain) was obtained from a study of Graves' ophthalmopathy and Graves' hyperthyroidism. The wider study: Ahead of any treatment, peripheral blood was obtained at the initial diagnosis.

Newly diagnosed hyperthyroidism donors, aged 18 to 65, duration under 2 months. PBMCs were isolated by Ficoll-Paque density gradient centrifugation, using about 9.2 ml of fresh peripheral blood as the starting material. Regarding the study as a whole: The model's ophthalmopathy progression predictions had approximately 71% sensitivity and less than 75% specificity.

The V and J ends lost 5 bases and 1 base respectively, with 14 bases between them. Germline V CDR1 and CDR2: MNHEY, SMNVEV (reference sequence). This CDR3 comprises 15 residues. This clonotype was observed once. Its matching antigen is unknown. As the template, RNA transcripts were used to amplify TCR beta CDR3 regions. An opening RT-PCR round employed HTBI primers and preceded a second-round multiplex PCR. Each CDR3 protein is one row after TCRdb ran MiXCR on the multiplex PCR reads. The sample includes about 370,000 distinct CDR3 sequences, about a sixth of them seen just once. This TCR was sampled from an adult woman with stable Graves' hyperthyroidism. This rearrangement joins TRBV27 to TRBJ1-1, with D perhaps TRBD1 (5 bases). Sequencing was done on a sample of peripheral blood. CDR3 in amino acids: CASSAGTTGNTEAFF. The DNA of the CDR3 is TGTGCCAGCAGTGCCGGGACCACAGGGAACACTGAAGCTTTCTTT.